The 7 T cell receptor beta chains listed next were all sequenced from one sample in a study of Ad26.COV2.S vaccination and SARS-CoV-2 variants. The protocol was immunoSEQ multiplex PCR, while the TCRdb copy is restricted to in-frame clones and leaves out a portion. The table lists around 380,000 clones, about nine tenths of them singletons, with roughly 3.2% in the top ten. Indicated treatment: around 19 received Ad26.COV2.S at low or high dose, single or two shots; roughly 5 received placebo; per-sample allocation not given. The samples were gathered on day 63 after the first injection of vaccine or placebo. The sequences come from peripheral blood, collected in a trial of Ad26.COV2.S vaccine versus placebo. The receptors originated from a person aged 18 to 65 who received the Ad26.COV2.S COVID-19 vaccine or a placebo.

The chain carries TRBV3-1 (or the pseudogene TRBV3-2) and TRBJ1-2, with 7 bases identical to TRBD1. CDR3 length: 15 amino acids. Germline CDR1 reads LGHDT; CDR2 reads YNNKEL (reference sequence). V was clipped by 4 bases and J by 4 bases; unmatched bases: 9. Here the CDR3 DNA reads TGTGCCAGCAGCCGACGCCTCCGGGACAGCTATGGCTACACCTTC. This gives the protein CASSRRLRDSYGYTF.

J is TRBJ1-6 and V is TRBV27; D unresolved. The V and J ends lost 3 bases and 4 bases respectively, with 7 bases between them. The CDR3 has 14 residues. CDR1 MNHEY and CDR2 SMNVEV come from the germline V gene (reference sequence). CDR3: CASSLLAYNSPLHF. CDR3 nucleotides: TGTGCCAGCAGTTTGCTAGCTTATAATTCACCCCTCCACTTT.

The chain combines TRBV18 with TRBJ1-2, with TRBD1 matching 10 bases. After removal of 3 bases from V and 4 bases from J, the junction contained 2 bases not matched to a gene. Germline V gives CDR1 KGHSH, CDR2 LQKENI. This CDR3 has 14 amino acids. CDR3 nucleotide sequence: TGTGCCAGCTCACCGGGACAGGGGAGCTATGGCTACACCTTC. Amino acid sequence: CASSPGQGSYGYTF.

This chain connects TRBV6-2 or TRBV6-3 to TRBJ2-7; a weak D match, TRBD1 (5 bases). V was pared by 2 bases and J by 7 bases, with 12 bases between. This CDR3 is 13 amino acids long. Germline lookup yields CDR1 MNHEY and CDR2 SVGEGT. CDR3 amino acids: CASSYGQGVEQYF. CDR3 in DNA: TGTGCCAGCAGTTACGGCCAGGGCGTGGAGCAGTACTTC.

This clone was found a few times. V is TRBV6-5 and J is TRBJ1-1; D unresolved. CDR1 is MNHEY, CDR2 SVGAGI, per germline. V was trimmed by 8 bases and J by 1 base, leaving 14 bases between them. This CDR3 is 14 amino acids long. CDR3 nucleotide sequence: TGTGCCAGCGGCCGGAGGACGGGGAACACTGAAGCTTTCTTT. This codes for CASGRRTGNTEAFF.

The V and J genes are TRBV27 and TRBJ1-1; D is ambiguous. Trimming shortened V by 2 bases and J by 5 bases, and 9 bases separated the two germline ends. Looked up from germline, CDR1 is MNHEY and CDR2 is SMNVEV (reference sequence). The length of the CDR3 is 13 residues. The CDR3 nucleotides read TGTGCCAGCAGTTTAACGGGTCGGACTGAAGCTTTCTTT. It codes for CASSLTGRTEAFF.

The chain couples TRBV5-6 to TRBJ2-5, with 8 positions matching TRBD2. V trimming: 7 bases; J trimming: 4 bases; junction bases outside the gene matches: 6. Germline CDR1 is SGHDT and CDR2 is YYEEEE. The CDR3 extends over 13 amino acids. The CDR3 region is CASVRAGGETQYF. The DNA for the CDR3 is TGTGCCAGCGTTAGGGCGGGGGGAGAGACCCAGTACTTC.